The 4 T cell receptor beta chains reported below all come from one sample, sequenced in a study of patients and donors after allogeneic stem cell transplantation. Using its own MiXCR run on the RT-PCR reads, TCRdb lists one record per CDR3 protein. The sample lists about 960,000 distinct CDR3 sequences; about a sixth were seen once. Sample: blood, either unsorted or a sorted T cell fraction (not recorded which). Receptors originate from a human donor who was either an allogeneic HSCT recipient or a stem cell or donor lymphocyte infusion donor (not recorded which). It is not recorded whose cells these are; they may come from a transplant donor.

This clonotype was seen a few times. CDR3 region: CATSASGTANTGELFF. CDR3 nucleotides: TGTGCCACCAGTGCATCCGGGACAGCGAACACCGGGGAGCTGTTTTTT. The genes are TRBV24-1 and TRBJ2-2; 7 bases are shared with TRBD1. Germline CDR1 KGHDR, CDR2 SFDVKD. Trimming took 5 bases from V and 0 from J; bases not matched to a gene: 5. The CDR3 is 16 amino acids.

This clonotype was picked up a small number of times. The CDR3 loop is CASSMPGAKNIQYF. The CDR3, as DNA: TGTGCCAGCAGCATGCCGGGGGCCAAAAACATTCAGTACTTC. The chain employs TRBV12-3 or TRBV12-4 and TRBJ2-4; TRBD2 might be the D (5 bases). The CDR3 covers 14 residues. V lost 6 bases and J 1 base, leaving 10 bases between the germline ends.

This clonotype was counted a few times. The chain couples TRBV20-1 to TRBJ1-1, with 8 nucleotides matching TRBD1. Trimming took 2 bases from V and 3 from J; bases not matched to a gene: 5. The V gene's germline CDR1 is DFQATT and CDR2 SNEGSKA (reference sequence). The CDR3 extends over 14 amino acids. CDR3 amino acids: CSARPRTGYTEAFF. CDR3 in DNA: TGCAGTGCTAGACCCCGGACAGGGTACACTGAAGCTTTCTTT.

The V and J genes are TRBV7-2 and TRBJ2-1; TRBD2 matches at 12 bases. The CDR3 has 14 amino acids. Trimming cost V 5 bases and J 9 bases; bases outside gene matches: 5. Germline-derived CDR1 and CDR2 are SGHTA and FQGNSA. In nucleotides, the CDR3 is TGTGCCAGCAGCCCGGGACTAGCGGGCTTTGAGCAGTTCTTC. As protein: CASSPGLAGFEQFF.